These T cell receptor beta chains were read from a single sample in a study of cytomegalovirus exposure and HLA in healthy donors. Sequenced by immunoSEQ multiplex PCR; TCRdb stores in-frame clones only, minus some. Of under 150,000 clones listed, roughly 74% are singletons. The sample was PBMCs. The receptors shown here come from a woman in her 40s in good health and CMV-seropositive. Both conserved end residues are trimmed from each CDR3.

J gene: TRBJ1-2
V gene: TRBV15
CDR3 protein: ATSRDSTGDYGYT

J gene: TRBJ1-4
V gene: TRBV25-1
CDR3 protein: ASIGQGTNEKLF

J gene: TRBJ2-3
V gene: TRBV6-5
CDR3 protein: ASSLTAGVQDTQY

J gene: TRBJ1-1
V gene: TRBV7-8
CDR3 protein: ASTPLNTEAF

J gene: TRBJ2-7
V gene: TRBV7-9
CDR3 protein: SSQQREFLEQY

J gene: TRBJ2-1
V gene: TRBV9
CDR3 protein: ASSTAEGSLNEQF

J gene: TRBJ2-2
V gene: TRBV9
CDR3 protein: ASSVGGGGGSGELF

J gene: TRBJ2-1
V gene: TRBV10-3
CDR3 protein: AISESRGSYNEQF

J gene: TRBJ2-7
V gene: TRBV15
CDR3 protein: ATSSSGNSYEQY

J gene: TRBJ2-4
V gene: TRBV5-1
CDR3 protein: ASSLPGTGGVLAKNIQY

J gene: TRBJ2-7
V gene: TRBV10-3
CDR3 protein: AISGGPGTSPREQY

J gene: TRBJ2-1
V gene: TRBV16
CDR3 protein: ASSQGLLGQF

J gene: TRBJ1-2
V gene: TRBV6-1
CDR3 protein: ASSARDLYGYT

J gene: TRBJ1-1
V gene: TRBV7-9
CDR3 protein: ASRFTGQPNTEAF

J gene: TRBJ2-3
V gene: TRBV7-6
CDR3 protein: ASSLTSGRADDTQY

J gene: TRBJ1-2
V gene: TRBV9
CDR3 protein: ASSISGTTNYGYT

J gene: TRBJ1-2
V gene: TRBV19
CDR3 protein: ASKGDYFYGYT

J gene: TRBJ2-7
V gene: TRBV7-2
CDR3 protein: ASSLTLAGAYEQY

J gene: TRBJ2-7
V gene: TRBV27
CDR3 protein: ASSRFTGYEQY

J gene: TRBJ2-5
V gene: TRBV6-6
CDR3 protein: ASSADRETQY

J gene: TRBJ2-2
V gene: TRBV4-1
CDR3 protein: ASSQKSRAVGELF

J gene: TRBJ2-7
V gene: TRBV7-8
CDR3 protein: ASSLPSVGLTYEQY

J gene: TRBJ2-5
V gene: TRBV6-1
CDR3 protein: ASTRQGSFETQY

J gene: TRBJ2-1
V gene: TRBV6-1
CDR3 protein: ASSEASLSSYNEQF

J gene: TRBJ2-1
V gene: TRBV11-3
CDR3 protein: ASSPGTSSPREQF

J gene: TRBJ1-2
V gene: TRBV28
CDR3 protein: ASSYEGYGYT

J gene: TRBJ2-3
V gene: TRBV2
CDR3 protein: ASSLNGAGVTDTQY

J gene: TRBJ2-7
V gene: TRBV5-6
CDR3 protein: ASSLSSGSSYEQY

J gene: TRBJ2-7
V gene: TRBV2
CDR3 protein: ASTPGLAGSGEQY

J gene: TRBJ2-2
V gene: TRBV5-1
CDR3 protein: ASSLGSSGTNTGELS

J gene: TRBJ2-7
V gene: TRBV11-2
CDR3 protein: ASSFDTNYEQY

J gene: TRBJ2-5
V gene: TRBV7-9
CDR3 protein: ASSTRLARGETQY

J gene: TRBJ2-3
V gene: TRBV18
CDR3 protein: ASSPLRVGYTDTQY

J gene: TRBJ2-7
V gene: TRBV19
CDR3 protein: ASSILGRAYEQY

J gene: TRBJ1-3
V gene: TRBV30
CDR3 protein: AWSFGHLTSGNTIY

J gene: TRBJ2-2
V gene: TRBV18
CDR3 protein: ASSPPNGLTGELF

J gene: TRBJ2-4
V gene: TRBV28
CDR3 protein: ASTSGLKNIQY

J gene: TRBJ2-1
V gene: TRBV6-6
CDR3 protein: ASRANEQF

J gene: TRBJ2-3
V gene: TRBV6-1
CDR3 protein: ASSGAWGRGTDTQY